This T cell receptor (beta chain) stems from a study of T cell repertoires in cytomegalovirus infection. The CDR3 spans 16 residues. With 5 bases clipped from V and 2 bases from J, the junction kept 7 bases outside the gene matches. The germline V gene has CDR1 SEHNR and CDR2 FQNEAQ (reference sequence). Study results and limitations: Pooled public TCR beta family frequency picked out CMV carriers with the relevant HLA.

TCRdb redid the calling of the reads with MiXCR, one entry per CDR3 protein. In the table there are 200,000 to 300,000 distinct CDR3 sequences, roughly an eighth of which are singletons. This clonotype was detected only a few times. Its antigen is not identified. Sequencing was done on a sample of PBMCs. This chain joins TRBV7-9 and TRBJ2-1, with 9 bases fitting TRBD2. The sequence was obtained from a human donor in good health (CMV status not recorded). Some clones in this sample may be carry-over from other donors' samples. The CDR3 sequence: CASSPRVAGAYNEQFF. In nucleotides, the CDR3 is TGTGCCAGCAGCCCCAGGGTAGCGGGAGCCTACAATGAGCAGTTCTTC.